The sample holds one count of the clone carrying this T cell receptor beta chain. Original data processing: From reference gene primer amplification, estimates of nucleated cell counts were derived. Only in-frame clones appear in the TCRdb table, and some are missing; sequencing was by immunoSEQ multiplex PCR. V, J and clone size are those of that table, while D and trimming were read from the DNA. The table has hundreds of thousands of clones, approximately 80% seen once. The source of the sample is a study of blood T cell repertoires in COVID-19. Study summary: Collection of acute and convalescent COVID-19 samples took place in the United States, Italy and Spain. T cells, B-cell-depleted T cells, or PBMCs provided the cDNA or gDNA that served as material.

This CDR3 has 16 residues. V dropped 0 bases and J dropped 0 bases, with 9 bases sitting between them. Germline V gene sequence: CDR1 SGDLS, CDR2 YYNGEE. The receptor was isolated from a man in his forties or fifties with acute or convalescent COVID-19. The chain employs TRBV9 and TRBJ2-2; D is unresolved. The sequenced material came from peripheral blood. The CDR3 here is CASSVDIMANTGELFF. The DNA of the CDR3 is TGTGCCAGCAGCGTAGACATTATGGCGAACACCGGGGAGCTGTTTTTT.